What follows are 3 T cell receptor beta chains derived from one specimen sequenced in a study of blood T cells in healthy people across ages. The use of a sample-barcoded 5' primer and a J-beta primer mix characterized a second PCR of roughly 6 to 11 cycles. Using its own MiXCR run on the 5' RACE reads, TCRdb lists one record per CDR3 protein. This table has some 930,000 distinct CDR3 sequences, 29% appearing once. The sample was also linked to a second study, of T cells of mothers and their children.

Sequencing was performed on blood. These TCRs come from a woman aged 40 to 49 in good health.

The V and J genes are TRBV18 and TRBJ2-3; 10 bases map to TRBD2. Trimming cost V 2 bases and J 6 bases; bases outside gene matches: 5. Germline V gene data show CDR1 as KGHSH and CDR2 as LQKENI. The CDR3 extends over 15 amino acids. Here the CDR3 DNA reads TGTGCCAGCTCACCAACTAGCGGGGCAAGGGATACGCAGTATTTT. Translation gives CASSPTSGARDTQYF.

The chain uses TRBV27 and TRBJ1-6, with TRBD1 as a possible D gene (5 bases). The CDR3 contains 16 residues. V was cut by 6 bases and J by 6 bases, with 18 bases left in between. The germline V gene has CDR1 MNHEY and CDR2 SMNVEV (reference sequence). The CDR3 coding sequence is TGTGCCAGCAGCCTTATGCCGGGACGAAGTAATTCACCCCTCCACTTT. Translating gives CASSLMPGRSNSPLHF.

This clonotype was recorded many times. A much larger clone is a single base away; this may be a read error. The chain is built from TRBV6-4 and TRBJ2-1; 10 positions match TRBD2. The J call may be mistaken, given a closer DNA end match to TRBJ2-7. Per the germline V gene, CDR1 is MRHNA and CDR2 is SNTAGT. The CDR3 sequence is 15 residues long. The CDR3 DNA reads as TGTGCCAGCAGTGTAGCGGGGGGCTCCTACAATGAGCAGTACTTC. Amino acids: CASSVAGGSYNEQYF.